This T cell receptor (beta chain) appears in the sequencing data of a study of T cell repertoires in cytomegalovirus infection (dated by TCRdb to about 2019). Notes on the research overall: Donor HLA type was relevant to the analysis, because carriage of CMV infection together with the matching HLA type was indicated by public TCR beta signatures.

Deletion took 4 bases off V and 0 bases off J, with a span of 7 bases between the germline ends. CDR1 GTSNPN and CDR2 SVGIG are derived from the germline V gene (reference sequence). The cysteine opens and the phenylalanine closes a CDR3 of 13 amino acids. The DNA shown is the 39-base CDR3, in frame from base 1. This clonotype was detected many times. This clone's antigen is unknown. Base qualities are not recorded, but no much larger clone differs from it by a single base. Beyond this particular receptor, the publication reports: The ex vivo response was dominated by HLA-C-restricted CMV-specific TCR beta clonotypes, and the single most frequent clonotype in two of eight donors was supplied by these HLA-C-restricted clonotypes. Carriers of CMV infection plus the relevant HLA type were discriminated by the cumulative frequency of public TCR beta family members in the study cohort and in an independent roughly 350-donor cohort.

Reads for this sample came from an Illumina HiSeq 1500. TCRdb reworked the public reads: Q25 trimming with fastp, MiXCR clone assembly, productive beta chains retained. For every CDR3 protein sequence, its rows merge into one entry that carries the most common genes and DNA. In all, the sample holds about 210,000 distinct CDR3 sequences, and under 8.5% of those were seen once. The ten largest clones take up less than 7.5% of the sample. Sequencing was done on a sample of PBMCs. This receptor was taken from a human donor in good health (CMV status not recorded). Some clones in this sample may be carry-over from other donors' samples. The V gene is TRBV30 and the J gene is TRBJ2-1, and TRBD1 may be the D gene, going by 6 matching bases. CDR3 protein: CAWNRDSYNEQFF. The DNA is TGTGCCTGGAACAGGGACTCCTACAATGAGCAGTTCTTC.